The rows below give T cell receptor beta chains drawn from one sample of a study of cytomegalovirus exposure and HLA in healthy donors. Sequenced by immunoSEQ multiplex PCR; TCRdb stores in-frame clones only, minus some. The sample contains about 99,000 clones, 76% of which appear only once. Sequenced: PBMCs. These receptors were taken from a woman aged 18-29 years in good health and CMV-seropositive. CDR3s include the opening cysteine and the closing phenylalanine or tryptophan. Each record gives: V gene, CDR3 length, D gene, clone size, J gene, CDR3 protein, CDR3 DNA. The D gene is left open where the match is weak. Clone size is shown for a subset of rows, as once, few, many or a class of expanded clone.

TRBV25-1,13,.,few,TRBJ1-1,CASTSRGHTEAFF,TGTGCCAGCACTTCTAGAGGGCACACTGAAGCTTTCTTT
TRBV4-1,18,TRBD2,.,TRBJ2-1,CASSQDWLAGGHYNEQFF,TGCGCCAGCAGCCAAGATTGGCTAGCGGGGGGCCACTACAATGAGCAGTTCTTC
TRBV5-6,16,TRBD2,.,TRBJ2-2,CASSTRLAGGSGELFF,TGTGCCAGCAGCACAAGGCTAGCGGGAGGATCCGGGGAGCTGTTTTTT
TRBV19,14,TRBD1,.,TRBJ2-7,CASRAGTGVHEQYF,TGTGCCAGTAGGGCCGGGACAGGGGTCCACGAGCAGTACTTC
TRBV2,15,.,.,TRBJ2-1,CASSETRGSADEQFF,TGTGCCAGCAGTGAGACAAGGGGGAGTGCGGATGAGCAGTTCTTC
TRBV6-1,14,TRBD1,.,TRBJ1-3,CASNDRGSGNTIYF,TGTGCCAGCAACGACAGGGGCTCTGGAAACACCATATATTTT
TRBV7-9,15,.,few,TRBJ2-1,CASSLSRDSKDEQFF,TGTGCCAGCAGCTTAAGCCGGGACTCCAAGGATGAGCAGTTCTTC
TRBV21-1,14,.,.,TRBJ1-5,CASTPGAGYPPQHF,TGTGCCAGCACCCCTGGGGCAGGGTATCCGCCCCAGCATTTT
TRBV7-9,14,TRBD1,.,TRBJ1-4,CASRTGQGYEKLFF,TGTGCCAGCAGAACGGGACAGGGTTATGAAAAACTGTTTTTT
TRBV6-6,15,.,few,TRBJ2-7,CASSYSTLRAYEQYF,TGTGCCAGCAGTTACTCGACCCTGCGGGCCTACGAGCAGTACTTC
TRBV4-1,15,TRBD1,few,TRBJ1-5,CASSQDDRVGQPQHF,TGCGCCAGCAGCCAAGATGACAGGGTAGGTCAGCCCCAGCATTTT
TRBV5-1,15,TRBD1,once,TRBJ2-3,CASSQWDSTTDTQYF,TGCGCCAGCAGCCAATGGGACAGCACCACAGATACGCAGTATTTT
TRBV5-1,17,.,.,TRBJ1-4,CASSLATAPGANEKLFF,TGCGCCAGCAGCTTGGCCACGGCCCCCGGGGCTAATGAAAAACTGTTTTTT
TRBV28,19,.,.,TRBJ1-1,CASSLFGGAGQGPNTEAFF,TGTGCCAGCAGTTTGTTTGGGGGCGCGGGTCAGGGTCCGAACACTGAAGCTTTCTTT
TRBV10-3,18,TRBD2,.,TRBJ2-1,CAISSTSGSNHKDNEQFF,TGTGCCATCAGTTCCACTAGCGGGAGTAACCATAAAGACAATGAGCAGTTCTTC
TRBV19,12,TRBD2,.,TRBJ2-1,CASSRLAERQFF,TGTGCCAGTAGTCGACTAGCGGAGAGACAGTTCTTC
TRBV27,18,TRBD2,.,TRBJ2-3,CASSPPGLAGEVTDTQYF,TGTGCCAGCAGTCCCCCGGGACTAGCGGGAGAGGTCACAGATACGCAGTATTTT
TRBV7-9,16,TRBD2,.,TRBJ2-5,CASSTELAGLVETQYF,TGTGCCAGCAGCACAGAGCTAGCGGGACTTGTAGAGACCCAGTACTTC
TRBV5-1,16,TRBD2,once,TRBJ2-2,CASSLDLTSGTGELFF,TGCGCCAGCAGCTTAGACCTGACTAGCGGAACCGGGGAGCTGTTTTTT
TRBV6-1,14,.,.,TRBJ1-2,CASSEAAGFYGYTF,TGTGCCAGCAGTGAAGCGGCAGGCTTCTATGGCTACACCTTC
TRBV10-3,12,TRBD2,once,TRBJ2-1,CAIRLAGNEQFF,TGTGCCATCAGACTAGCGGGCAATGAGCAGTTCTTC
TRBV9,15,TRBD2,.,TRBJ2-5,CASSGYGTSQETQYF,TGTGCCAGCAGCGGCTACGGGACTAGCCAAGAGACCCAGTACTTC
TRBV6-4,15,TRBD2,few,TRBJ2-1,CASSDLAGGYNEQFF,TGTGCCAGCAGTGACCTAGCGGGAGGGTACAATGAGCAGTTCTTC
TRBV19,14,TRBD2,.,TRBJ2-7,CASSLASGTYEQYF,TGTGCCAGTAGTTTGGCTAGCGGGACATATGAGCAGTACTTC
TRBV25-1,14,.,.,TRBJ1-5,CASSQAGDNQPQHF,TGTGCCAGCAGTCAGGCAGGGGATAATCAGCCCCAGCATTTT
TRBV7-6,15,TRBD1,.,TRBJ2-7,CASSLGQGPVYEQYF,TGTGCCAGCAGCTTAGGACAGGGTCCCGTCTACGAGCAGTACTTC
TRBV7-9,15,TRBD1,.,TRBJ1-1,CASSVNRGPDTEAFF,TGTGCCAGCAGCGTAAACAGGGGGCCGGACACTGAAGCTTTCTTT
TRBV28,15,TRBD2,.,TRBJ2-1,CASSLPGLEGDEQFF,TGTGCCAGCAGTTTACCGGGACTAGAGGGCGATGAGCAGTTCTTC
TRBV28,18,TRBD2,few,TRBJ2-3,CASSSSGYIAGVSDTQYF,TGTGCCAGCAGTTCGTCTGGATACATAGCGGGAGTTTCAGATACGCAGTATTTT
TRBV28,13,.,.,TRBJ2-7,CASSLRSPYEQYF,TGTGCCAGCAGTTTGAGGTCCCCTTACGAGCAGTACTTC
TRBV6-6,14,TRBD1,once,TRBJ2-1,CASSLGTAYNEQFF,TGTGCCAGCAGCCTCGGGACAGCCTACAATGAGCAGTTCTTC
TRBV28,15,TRBD1,.,TRBJ2-7,CASRVSGTGHYEQYF,TGTGCCAGCAGAGTATCCGGGACAGGGCATTACGAGCAGTACTTC
TRBV10-3,14,.,.,TRBJ2-7,CAISESGDTYEQYF,TGTGCCATCAGTGAGTCGGGGGACACCTACGAGCAGTACTTC
TRBV6-4,11,.,.,TRBJ1-1,CATSRYTEAFF,TGTGCCACCTCTCGTTACACTGAAGCTTTCTTT
TRBV6-5,14,.,few,TRBJ1-6,CAVSGAGGNSPLHF,TGTGCCGTCTCGGGAGCCGGAGGGAATTCACCCCTCCACTTT
TRBV28,16,TRBD2,.,TRBJ2-1,CASSKLSGSNSNEQFF,TGTGCCAGCAGCAAACTTAGCGGGAGTAATTCCAATGAGCAGTTCTTC
TRBV6-1,14,.,.,TRBJ2-5,CASSEAYGQETQYF,TGTGCCAGCAGTGAAGCGTACGGCCAAGAGACCCAGTACTTC
TRBV11-2,14,.,.,TRBJ1-5,CASSTGQSNQPQHF,TGTGCCAGCAGCACAGGACAGAGCAATCAGCCCCAGCATTTT
TRBV5-1,16,TRBD2,.,TRBJ2-4,CASSLSSGKAENIQYF,TGCGCCAGCAGCCTATCTAGCGGGAAGGCTGAAAACATTCAGTACTTC
TRBV7-8,15,.,.,TRBJ1-4,CASSADSATNEKLFF,TGTGCCAGCAGCGCCGACAGCGCAACTAATGAAAAACTGTTTTTT
TRBV6-1,14,TRBD1,.,TRBJ1-6,CASTSPGGGSPLHF,TGTGCCAGCACCTCCCCAGGGGGTGGTTCACCCCTCCACTTT
TRBV28,13,.,.,TRBJ1-4,CASSSSTPPKLFF,TGTGCCAGCAGTTCCTCTACCCCCCCAAAACTGTTTTTT
TRBV9,14,TRBD2,.,TRBJ2-3,CASSPSGRRDTQYF,TGTGCCAGCAGCCCCAGCGGGAGGAGGGATACGCAGTATTTT
TRBV5-1,17,TRBD1,.,TRBJ1-5,CASSSPGQGLLNQPQHF,TGCGCCAGCAGCTCTCCGGGACAGGGACTTTTGAATCAGCCCCAGCATTTT
TRBV5-1,14,.,.,TRBJ1-1,CASRLEGIGGKAFF,TGCGCCAGCAGACTGGAGGGAATCGGAGGGAAAGCTTTCTTT
TRBV6-1,14,TRBD1,.,TRBJ1-1,CASSQEGASTEAFF,TGTGCCAGCAGCCAAGAGGGGGCCAGCACTGAAGCTTTCTTT
TRBV2,15,.,few,TRBJ2-7,CASSMSGVTSYEQYF,TGTGCCAGCAGTATGTCGGGGGTCACCTCCTACGAGCAGTACTTC
TRBV6-1,14,.,.,TRBJ1-2,CASSEAGSNYGYTF,TGTGCCAGCAGTGAAGCGGGCAGTAACTATGGCTACACCTTC
TRBV6-1,18,.,.,TRBJ1-4,CASSEVSGVLMEYEKLFF,TGTGCCAGCAGTGAAGTGTCAGGGGTGCTAATGGAGTATGAAAAACTGTTTTTT
TRBV5-1,14,TRBD2,.,TRBJ2-7,CASSTTSGSSEQYF,TGCGCCAGCAGCACCACTAGCGGGAGCTCCGAGCAGTACTTC
TRBV9,15,TRBD2,.,TRBJ2-5,CASSAGGLGAQTQYF,TGTGCCAGCAGCGCGGGGGGACTTGGAGCCCAGACCCAGTACTTC
TRBV2,13,.,.,TRBJ2-7,CASSNFISYEQYF,TGTGCCAGCAGCAACTTCATTTCCTACGAGCAGTACTTC
TRBV30,15,TRBD1,few,TRBJ2-1,CAWSAGQGLYNEQFF,TGTGCCTGGAGTGCGGGACAGGGACTCTACAATGAGCAGTTCTTC
TRBV11-3,14,.,.,TRBJ1-1,CASSPRSGDTEAFF,TGTGCCAGCAGCCCTAGGTCGGGGGACACTGAAGCTTTCTTT
TRBV6-4,9,.,.,TRBJ1-5,CATNQPQHF,TGTGCCACGAATCAGCCCCAGCATTTT
TRBV7-9,15,TRBD1,few,TRBJ1-4,CASSGQGWANEKLFF,TGTGCCAGCAGCGGACAGGGGTGGGCTAATGAAAAACTGTTTTTT
TRBV5-6,15,.,.,TRBJ1-3,CASSLLLATGNTIYF,TGTGCCAGCAGCTTGCTTTTGGCAACTGGAAACACCATATATTTT
TRBV9,15,.,.,TRBJ1-1,CASSVEGGFNTEAFF,TGTGCCAGCAGCGTAGAGGGAGGGTTCAACACTGAAGCTTTCTTT